This note documents a single T cell receptor (beta chain) sequence. No antigen is known for it. This entry comes from a study of identifying expanded T cells in peripheral blood. Findings and limits, study-wide: Across healthy donors, higher total template counts meant significantly greater roughly 2-week count variance. Differentially abundant clones: 0.95 to 1.5 between replicates, just under 17 at about two weeks, 19 at four.

The protocol was immunoSEQ multiplex PCR, while the TCRdb copy is restricted to in-frame clones and leaves out a portion. The sample shows approximately 100,000 clones, about 83% of them seen only once. Healthy donors had no documented immune events, such as infections, while sampled. Input material: blood. The source of this sequence is a person aged 18 to 75 in good health.

CDR3 in amino acids: CASSPGLTSYEQYF. The CDR3 nucleotides read TGTGCCAGCAGCCCGGGACTAACCTCCTACGAGCAGTACTTC. The rearrangement uses TRBV7-2 and TRBJ2-7; 7 bases line up with TRBD2. V dropped 5 bases and J dropped 0; count of bases not matched to a gene: 4. This CDR3 has 14 amino acids. Germline CDR1 is SGHTA and CDR2 is FQGNSA.